Listed here are 27 T cell receptor beta chains from one sample, sequenced in a study of blood T cell repertoires in COVID-19. Repertoires were generated with immunoSEQ multiplex PCR, while TCRdb's copy carries only in-frame clones and drops some. The table lists around 150,000 clones, about 74% of them singletons, with 16% in the top ten. Material: peripheral blood. These receptors originate from a man between 50 and 59 years old with acute or convalescent COVID-19.

The chain employs TRBV7-2 and TRBJ2-1; 10 bases are a match to TRBD2. The germline V gene has CDR1 SGHTA and CDR2 FQGNSA. There are 15 residues in the CDR3. Trimming at V came to 5 bases and at J to 2 bases, leaving 3 bases not matched to a gene. Here the CDR3 reads CASSISGGTYNEQFF. Written as DNA, the CDR3 is TGTGCCAGCAGCATTAGCGGGGGGACCTACAATGAGCAGTTCTTC.

The chain recombines TRBV2 with TRBJ2-1; 11 bases agree with TRBD2. CDR3 size: 14 residues. The V gene end was trimmed by 7 bases and the J gene end by 7 bases; junction bases not matched to a gene: 6. CDR1 and CDR2 from the germline V gene are SNHLY and FYNNEI. The CDR3 spells CASTQTSGANEQFF. In nucleotides, the CDR3 is TGTGCCAGCACCCAGACTAGCGGGGCGAATGAGCAGTTCTTC.

The gene calls are TRBV27 and TRBJ1-5; a possible D gene is TRBD1 (6 bases). Germline V gene sequence: CDR1 MNHEY, CDR2 SMNVEV (reference sequence). Trimming stripped 2 bases from V and 4 bases from J, with 9 bases between. The CDR3 is made up of 14 amino acids. The CDR3 sequence: CASSLQGHNQPQHF. The CDR3, as DNA: TGTGCCAGCAGTTTACAGGGGCATAATCAGCCCCAGCATTTT.

The count of this clone is one. The chain employs TRBV15 and TRBJ1-1; D remains unclear. V lost 0 bases to trimming and J lost 11 bases, with 13 bases between them. The CDR3 contains 13 residues. Germline V gives CDR1 LNHNV, CDR2 YYDKDF (reference sequence). In DNA form, the CDR3 reads TGTGCCACCAGCAGAGATCGGGGAGGAGTGGCTTTCTTT. Translated: CATSRDRGGVAFF.

This clone appeared once. The chain couples TRBV12-3 or TRBV12-4 to TRBJ1-2; TRBD1 matches at 7 bases. The CDR3 consists of 13 residues. Trimming took 6 bases from V and 6 from J; bases not matched to a gene: 7. In nucleotides, the CDR3 is TGTGCCAGCAGCCAGACAGGGTTAGATGGCTACACCTTC. Protein: CASSQTGLDGYTF.

The chain has TRBV21-1 and TRBJ1-2. TRBV21-1 is deemed a pseudogene. The CDR3 is made up of 12 amino acids. The CDR3 bases are TGTGCCAGCAGTGAGGCGGCCTATGGCTACACCTTC. Translating gives CASSEAAYGYTF.

The chain links TRBV7-9 to TRBJ1-1; D not resolved. This CDR3 has 11 residues. Germline loops: CDR1 SEHNR, CDR2 FQNEAQ (reference sequence). Trimming shortened V by 4 bases and J by 5 bases, and 5 bases separated the two germline ends. Here the CDR3 DNA reads TGTGCCAGCAGCTGGCCGACTGAAGCTTTCTTT. Amino acids: CASSWPTEAFF.

This clone was found a few times. V usage is TRBV18 and J usage is TRBJ2-3; weak D call: TRBD1 (6 bases). The CDR3 runs to 13 residues. V was trimmed by 2 bases and J by 6 bases, leaving 9 bases between them. The germline V gene encodes CDR1 KGHSH and CDR2 LQKENI. The CDR3 loop is CASSPTGLDTQYF. As DNA, the CDR3 is TGTGCCAGCTCACCAACAGGGCTGGATACGCAGTATTTT. The full variable domain, its missing parts supplied by reference TRBV18 and TRBJ2-3, is NAGVMQNPRHLVRRRGQEARLRCSPMKGHSHVYWYRQLPEEGLKFMVYLQKENIIDESGMPKERFSAEFPKEGPSILRIQQVVRGDSAAYFCASSPTGLDTQYFGPGTRLTVL.

This clone was recorded once. The chain is built from TRBV25-1 and TRBJ1-2; TRBD1 agrees at 10 bases. Germline lookup yields CDR1 MGHDK and CDR2 SYGVNS. V trimming: 6 bases; J trimming: 7 bases; junction bases outside the gene matches: 8. The CDR3 covers 14 residues. The CDR3 sequence: CASRGTGVLGGYTF. The DNA for the CDR3 is TGTGCCAGCAGGGGGACAGGGGTCTTAGGTGGCTACACCTTC.

In its sample, this clone was seen once. This rearrangement joins TRBV29-1 to TRBJ1-2; TRBD1 matches at 8 bases. CDR3 length equals 12 residues. Trimming removed 5 bases from V and 8 bases from J; junction bases left unmatched: 7. Germline V gene lookup returns CDR1 SQVTM and CDR2 ANQGSEA. Written as DNA, the CDR3 is TGCAGCGTTCCCGACAGGGGCTGGGGCTACACCTTC. It encodes CSVPDRGWGYTF.

The chain links TRBV19 to TRBJ2-5; TRBD2 agrees at 11 bases. Losses at the gene ends were 6 bases for V and 7 bases for J; bases not matched to a gene: 10. The germline V gene encodes CDR1 LNHDA and CDR2 SQIVND (reference sequence). The CDR3 totals 15 residues. The CDR3 sequence: CASRALAGGGGTQYF. In DNA form, the CDR3 reads TGTGCCAGTAGGGCCCTAGCGGGGGGCGGAGGGACCCAGTACTTC.

This clone was seen a handful of times. This chain's CDR3 is CASSRENYGYTF. The DNA of the CDR3 is TGTGCCAGCAGTCGGGAGAACTATGGCTACACCTTC. The genes are TRBV25-1 and TRBJ1-2, with D uncertain. The CDR3 covers 12 residues. V gave up 5 bases and J gave up 2 bases, with 6 bases separating them. The germline V gene encodes CDR1 MGHDK and CDR2 SYGVNS.

This clone was detected only a few times. The junction differs from germline at one of its ends, possibly a read error. The rearrangement joins TRBV19 to TRBJ1-5; D perhaps matches TRBD1 (5 bases). Germline V gene lookup returns CDR1 LNHDA and CDR2 SQIVND (reference sequence). This CDR3 has 16 amino acids. For the CDR3, the DNA is TGTGCCAGTAGTATAATCACAGGTCGAGAGAATCCGCCCCAGCATTTT. Its protein product is CASSIITGRENPPQHF.

The V call is TRBV12-3 or TRBV12-4, the J call TRBJ2-3; D unclear. V was clipped by 3 bases and J by 0 bases, with 4 bases between them. The CDR3 is made up of 13 amino acids. The CDR3 spells CASSFPSTDTQYF. CDR3 DNA: TGTGCCAGCAGTTTCCCTAGCACAGATACGCAGTATTTT.

The rearrangement uses TRBV6-6 and TRBJ2-2; weak D call: TRBD2 (6 bases). The CDR3 is 13 residues long. Trimming removed 5 bases from V and 7 bases from J, with 11 bases in between. The germline CDR1 and CDR2 sequences are MNHNY and SVGAGI (reference sequence). The chain's CDR3 is CASSPLEGGELFF. CDR3 coding DNA: TGTGCCAGCAGTCCCTTGGAGGGCGGGGAGCTGTTTTTT.

The V call is TRBV9, the J call TRBJ1-4; perhaps TRBD1 as D (6 bases). Trimming pared 0 bases from V and 4 bases from J, leaving 13 bases between. The length of the CDR3 is 16 residues. Germline lookup yields CDR1 SGDLS and CDR2 YYNGEE. CDR3 loop: CASSVAAGAGNEKLFF. The CDR3 DNA reads TGTGCCAGCAGCGTAGCCGCAGGGGCCGGTAATGAAAAACTGTTTTTT.

The chain couples TRBV6-5 to TRBJ1-2, with 10 bases lining up with TRBD1. This CDR3 spans 15 amino acids. Germline values: CDR1 MNHEY, CDR2 SVGAGI. Losses at the gene ends were 4 bases for V and 6 bases for J; bases not matched to a gene: 8. This CDR3 is CASSSRTGGIDGYTF. The CDR3 DNA follows: TGTGCCAGCAGTTCGCGGACAGGGGGGATCGATGGCTACACCTTC.

The CDR3 DNA sequence: TGTGCCAGTGGGACAGGGGCTAACTATGGCTACACCTTC. The encoded protein is CASGTGANYGYTF. V usage is TRBV6-5 and J usage is TRBJ1-2; TRBD1 aligns across 10 bases. This CDR3 is built from 13 residues. The germline gives CDR1 MNHEY, CDR2 SVGAGI. V shed 9 bases, J shed 0 bases, and the junction held 1 base outside the gene matches.

A few counts support this clone. The chain couples TRBV7-9 to TRBJ2-1; a weak D match, TRBD2 (6 bases). Looked up from germline, CDR1 is SEHNR and CDR2 is FQNEAQ (reference sequence). Trimming stripped 3 bases from V and 7 bases from J, with 10 bases between. The CDR3 contains 13 residues. CDR3 bases: TGTGCCAGCAGCTTTAGGCTAGCGAATGAGCAGTTCTTC. Translation gives CASSFRLANEQFF.

The V call is TRBV30, the J call TRBJ1-1; TRBD1 agrees at 7 bases. J lost 6 bases, V lost 0 bases, and 4 bases had no gene match. This CDR3 contains 13 residues. From germline, CDR1 is GTSNPN and CDR2 SVGIG (reference sequence). This chain's CDR3 is CAWSVKGAAEAFF. DNA of the CDR3: TGTGCCTGGAGTGTAAAGGGGGCGGCTGAAGCTTTCTTT.

This rearrangement joins TRBV27 to TRBJ1-1, with D possibly matching TRBD1 (5 bases). V was shortened by 6 bases and J by 0 bases, with 14 bases between the two germline ends. Germline V gives CDR1 MNHEY, CDR2 SMNVEV (reference sequence). The CDR3 spans 15 residues. The CDR3, as DNA: TGTGCCAGCAGCGCCCTGGCGGGGCTGAACACTGAAGCTTTCTTT. Amino acids: CASSALAGLNTEAFF.

V usage is TRBV28 and J usage is TRBJ1-2; 8 bases match TRBD1. This CDR3 is built from 14 residues. V dropped 5 bases and J dropped 8; count of bases not matched to a gene: 10. CDR1 and CDR2 from the germline V gene are MDHEN and SYDVKM. This chain's CDR3 is CASSPQTGEAGYTF. The CDR3 bases are TGTGCCAGCAGTCCCCAGACAGGGGAGGCGGGCTACACCTTC.

The chain has TRBV12-1 and TRBJ2-7; the tabulated D call, TRBD2, remains unverified against the DNA. TRBV12-1 is noted as a pseudogene. CDR3 length: 16 amino acids. CDR3 residues: CASSSNTRPRGREQYV. The CDR3 bases are TGTGCCAGCAGCTCCAATACCCGACCACGGGGTCGCGAGCAGTACGTC.

This clone came up a few times. The chain uses TRBV30 and TRBJ2-2; D may be TRBD2 (6 bases). Trimming cost V 2 bases and J 1 base, with 8 bases left between them. Germline values: CDR1 GTSNPN, CDR2 SVGIG (reference sequence). CDR3 length: 14 residues. The CDR3 sequence: CAWSRGGNTGELFF. The CDR3 coding sequence is TGTGCCTGGAGTCGGGGAGGGAACACCGGGGAGCTGTTTTTT.

This clone has only a few counts. The V and J genes are TRBV9 and TRBJ1-6; D is ambiguous. Germline V CDR1 and CDR2: SGDLS, YYNGEE. The CDR3 is 12 amino acids. V was shortened by 0 bases and J by 11 bases, with 6 bases between the two germline ends. This CDR3 is CASSVEETPLHF. CDR3 DNA sequence: TGTGCCAGCAGCGTAGAGGAGACACCCCTCCACTTT.

The chain employs TRBV28 and TRBJ2-5; TRBD2 is a possible D gene (7 bases). The CDR3 is 15 residues long. Germline-derived CDR1 and CDR2 are MDHEN and SYDVKM. The V and J ends lost 3 bases and 5 bases respectively, with 16 bases between them. The CDR3 DNA is TGTGCCAGCAGTTTGGGGAGGGGGTTCGGGGAGACCCAGTACTTC. It encodes CASSLGRGFGETQYF.

This chain connects TRBV4-1 to TRBJ2-1, with 8 bases lining up with TRBD2. Germline V CDR1 and CDR2: MGHRA, YSYEKL. V lost 6 bases and J lost 15; bases outside the gene matches: 22. This CDR3 is built from 16 residues. The CDR3 loop is CASSPLAGGGGSWAFF. DNA for the CDR3: TGCGCCAGCAGTCCACTAGCCGGGGGGGGCGGTTCTTGGGCGTTCTTC.